The next 14 T cell receptor beta chains were all read from a single sample in a study of T cell responses to AZD1222 COVID-19 vaccine. Assay used: immunoSEQ multiplex PCR; TCRdb lists only in-frame clones, some missing. The table records 150,000 to 180,000 clones, approximately 91% of them present only once. Sample: peripheral blood, taken after recovery from COVID-19. All receptors come from an adult who had recovered from COVID-19.

The V gene is TRBV27, the J gene TRBJ2-1; 10 bases match TRBD2. This CDR3 is 14 amino acids long. The ends lost 4 bases at V and 4 bases at J; junction bases unmatched: 1. The V gene's germline CDR1 is MNHEY and CDR2 SMNVEV (reference sequence). The CDR3 loop is CASSWTSGYNEQFF. As DNA, the CDR3 is TGTGCCAGCAGTTGGACTAGCGGTTACAATGAGCAGTTCTTC.

The chain is built from TRBV10-3 and TRBJ2-5; possible D gene TRBD1, 5 bases. The germline CDR1 and CDR2 sequences are ENHRY and SYGVKD. The CDR3 is 14 amino acids. The V and J ends lost 3 bases and 5 bases respectively, with 13 bases between them. The CDR3 region has the DNA TGTGCCATCAGTGAACCTGGGGCCGGGGAGACCCAGTACTTC. Its translation: CAISEPGAGETQYF.

About this clone itself: Other nucleotide sequences in the sample specify the same CDR3. The chain joins TRBV19 to TRBJ1-1; D is uncertain. The CDR3 is 13 residues long. Trimming stripped 0 bases from V and 2 bases from J, with 4 bases between. The V gene's germline CDR1 is LNHDA and CDR2 SQIVND (reference sequence). The CDR3 spells CASSIDVNTEAFF. CDR3 DNA sequence: TGTGCCAGTAGTATAGATGTAAACACTGAAGCTTTCTTT.

CDR3 amino acids: CASSGQDRQTEAFF. The CDR3 nucleotides are TGTGCCAGCTCAGGGCAGGACCGCCAGACTGAAGCTTTCTTT. V and J are TRBV18 and TRBJ1-1; D not certain. Germline CDR1 reads KGHSH; CDR2 reads LQKENI. The CDR3 covers 14 residues. V lost 5 bases to trimming and J lost 5 bases, with 15 bases between them.

The genes are TRBV4-2 and TRBJ1-5; D is possibly TRBD1 (5 bases). V lost 0 bases and J lost 4, with 10 bases in between. The V gene's germline CDR1 is LGHNA and CDR2 YNFKEQ. The CDR3 has 15 amino acids. The CDR3 loop reads CASSQDGGRNQPQHF. In DNA, the CDR3 is TGTGCCAGCAGCCAAGATGGGGGTCGAAATCAGCCCCAGCATTTT.

V is TRBV10-1 and J is TRBJ1-1; D may be TRBD1 (6 bases). This CDR3 has 13 residues. V was cut by 6 bases and J by 5 bases, with 13 bases left in between. Per germline, CDR1 WNHNN and CDR2 SYGVQD (reference sequence). The CDR3 sequence: CASSAYRATEAFF. CDR3 bases: TGCGCCAGCAGCGCGTACAGGGCTACTGAAGCTTTCTTT.

The rearrangement joins TRBV15 to TRBJ2-1, with 12 nucleotides matching TRBD2. Trimming removed 1 base from V and 7 bases from J; junction bases left unmatched: 8. Germline CDR1 LNHNV, CDR2 YYDKDF (reference sequence). The CDR3 length is 17 residues. CDR3 DNA: TGTGCCACCAGCAGAGGCCTAGCGGGAGGGCCGGGGAATGAGCAGTTCTTC. It yields the protein CATSRGLAGGPGNEQFF.

CDR3 in DNA: TGTGCCAGCAGCTGGCAGAACTATGGCTACACCTTC. It is translated as CASSWQNYGYTF. This chain uses TRBV16 with TRBJ1-2; no clear D gene. Trimming took 5 bases from V and 2 from J, leaving 6 bases between them. Germline V gives CDR1 KGHSY, CDR2 FQNENV. CDR3 length equals 12 residues. Full variable domain (remainder filled in from reference TRBV16 and TRBJ1-2): GEEVAQTPKHLVRGEGQKAKLYCAPIKGHSYVFWYQQVLKNEFKFLISFQNENVFDETGMPKERFSAKCLPNSPCSLEIQATKLEDSAVYFCASSWQNYGYTFGSGTRLTVV.

This chain connects TRBV7-2 to TRBJ2-1; D possibly corresponds to TRBD2 (6 bases). CDR1 SGHTA and CDR2 FQGNSA come from the germline V gene. Trimming cost V 5 bases and J 6 bases, with 14 bases left between them. The CDR3 totals 14 residues. The DNA of the CDR3 is TGTGCCAGCAGCCCCAGGGTGGGGGGCAATGAGCAGTTCTTC. This codes for CASSPRVGGNEQFF.

This sequence joins TRBV29-1 and TRBJ2-7; 9 bases line up with TRBD2. Germline CDR1 is SQVTM and CDR2 is ANQGSEA. The CDR3 loop spans 18 amino acids. The V gene end was trimmed by 1 base and the J gene end by 1 base; junction bases not matched to a gene: 14. This CDR3 is CSVEVLGLAGERSYEQYF. The CDR3 bases are TGCAGCGTTGAAGTACTAGGATTAGCGGGAGAAAGGTCCTACGAGCAGTACTTC.

This chain connects TRBV3-1 (or the pseudogene TRBV3-2) to TRBJ2-2, with D unclear. Germline values: CDR1 LGHDT, CDR2 YNNKEL (reference sequence). The CDR3 length is 15 residues. Trimming removed 9 bases at V and 1 base at J, with 15 bases between. The DNA for the CDR3 is TGTGCCAGTAAATCGCCGGGTAGGAACACCGGGGAGCTGTTTTTT. Protein sequence: CASKSPGRNTGELFF.

This chain connects TRBV19 to TRBJ2-5, with 8 bases identical to TRBD2. Germline trimming cut 5 bases from V and 0 bases from J; bases unmatched to any gene: 11. The CDR3 is 17 residues long. Germline V gene data show CDR1 as LNHDA and CDR2 as SQIVND (reference sequence). DNA of the CDR3: TGTGCCAGTAGTGGAGGGGGGCTAGCGGGTCACCAAGAGACCCAGTACTTC. This codes for CASSGGGLAGHQETQYF.

The chain has TRBV6-5 and TRBJ2-7; 10 bases map to TRBD1. V shed 5 bases and J 3 bases; nucleotides not matched to a gene: 4. From germline, CDR1 is MNHEY and CDR2 SVGAGI. The CDR3 sequence is 14 residues long. The CDR3 loop is CASSRQGALYEQYF. CDR3 nucleotide sequence: TGTGCCAGCAGTCGACAGGGGGCTCTCTACGAGCAGTACTTC.

The V and J genes are TRBV5-8 and TRBJ1-5; D remains ambiguous. In germline, CDR1 is SGHTS, CDR2 YDEGEE. Trimming took off 4 bases at V and 4 bases at J, with 15 bases between the two ends. The CDR3 has 15 amino acids. The CDR3 here is CASSIEGFPNQPQHF. CDR3 nucleotides: TGTGCCAGCAGCATTGAGGGTTTCCCTAATCAGCCCCAGCATTTT.